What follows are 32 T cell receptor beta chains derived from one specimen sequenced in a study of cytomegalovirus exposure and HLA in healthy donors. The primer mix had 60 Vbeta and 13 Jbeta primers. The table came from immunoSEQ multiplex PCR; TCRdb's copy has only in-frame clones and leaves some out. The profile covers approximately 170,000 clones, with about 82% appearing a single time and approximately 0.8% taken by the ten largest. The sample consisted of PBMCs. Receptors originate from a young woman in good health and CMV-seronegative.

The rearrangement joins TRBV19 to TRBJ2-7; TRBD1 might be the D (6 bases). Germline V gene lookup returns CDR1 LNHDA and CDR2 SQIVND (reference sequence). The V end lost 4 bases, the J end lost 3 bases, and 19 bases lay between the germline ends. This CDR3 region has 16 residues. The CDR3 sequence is CASSSRNRVGLYEQYF. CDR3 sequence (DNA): TGTGCCAGTAGTAGCCGGAACAGGGTGGGTCTCTACGAGCAGTACTTC.

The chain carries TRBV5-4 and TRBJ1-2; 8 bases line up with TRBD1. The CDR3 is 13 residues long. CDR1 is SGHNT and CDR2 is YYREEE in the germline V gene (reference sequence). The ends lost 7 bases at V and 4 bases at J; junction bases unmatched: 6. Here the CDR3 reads CASGLDRAYGYTF. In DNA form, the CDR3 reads TGTGCCAGCGGGTTGGACAGGGCCTATGGCTACACCTTC.

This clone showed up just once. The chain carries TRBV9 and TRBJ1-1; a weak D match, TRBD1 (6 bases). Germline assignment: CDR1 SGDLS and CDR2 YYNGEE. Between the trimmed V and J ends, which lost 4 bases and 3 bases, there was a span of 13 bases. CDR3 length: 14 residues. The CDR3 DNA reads TGTGCCAGCAGCAACGGAGGGGGGGACACTGAAGCTTTCTTT. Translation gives CASSNGGGDTEAFF. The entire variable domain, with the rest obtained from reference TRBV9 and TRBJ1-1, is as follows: DSGVTQTPKHLITATGQRVTLRCSPRSGDLSVYWYQQSLDQGLQFLIQYYNGEERAKGNILERFSAQQFPDLHSELNLSSLELGDSALYFCASSNGGGDTEAFFGQGTRLTVV.

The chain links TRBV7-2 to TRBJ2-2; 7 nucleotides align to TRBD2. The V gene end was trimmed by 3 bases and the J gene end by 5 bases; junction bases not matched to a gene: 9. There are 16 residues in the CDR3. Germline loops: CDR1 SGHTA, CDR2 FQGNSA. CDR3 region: CASSFGGSVGTGELFF. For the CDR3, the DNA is TGTGCCAGCAGCTTCGGCGGGAGTGTTGGGACCGGGGAGCTGTTTTTT.

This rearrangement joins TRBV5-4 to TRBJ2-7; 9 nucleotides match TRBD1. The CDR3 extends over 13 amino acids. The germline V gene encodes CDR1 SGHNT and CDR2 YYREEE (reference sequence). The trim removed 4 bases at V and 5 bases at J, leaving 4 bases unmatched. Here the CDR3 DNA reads TGTGCCAGCAGCGGGACAGGGAGACACGAGCAGTACTTC. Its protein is CASSGTGRHEQYF.

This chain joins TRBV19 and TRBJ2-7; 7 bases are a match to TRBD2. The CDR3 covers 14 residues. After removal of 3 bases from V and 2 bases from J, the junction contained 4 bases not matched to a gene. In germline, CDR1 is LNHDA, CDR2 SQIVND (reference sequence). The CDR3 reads CASSMRERTYEQYF. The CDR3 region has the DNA TGTGCCAGTAGTATGCGGGAGCGGACCTACGAGCAGTACTTC.

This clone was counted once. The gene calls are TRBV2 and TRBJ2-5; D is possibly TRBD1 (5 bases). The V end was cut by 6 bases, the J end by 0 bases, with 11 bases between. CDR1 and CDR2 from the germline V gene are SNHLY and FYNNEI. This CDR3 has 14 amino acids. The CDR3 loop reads CASRQQAYQETQYF. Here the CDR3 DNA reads TGTGCCAGCAGACAACAGGCGTACCAAGAGACCCAGTACTTC.

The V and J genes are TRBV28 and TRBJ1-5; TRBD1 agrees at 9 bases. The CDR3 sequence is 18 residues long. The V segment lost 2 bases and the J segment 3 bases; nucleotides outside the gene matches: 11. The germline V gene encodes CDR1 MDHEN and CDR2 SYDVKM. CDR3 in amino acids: CASSLTGGGMFPNQPQHF. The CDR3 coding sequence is TGTGCCAGCAGTTTAACAGGGGGCGGGATGTTTCCCAATCAGCCCCAGCATTTT.

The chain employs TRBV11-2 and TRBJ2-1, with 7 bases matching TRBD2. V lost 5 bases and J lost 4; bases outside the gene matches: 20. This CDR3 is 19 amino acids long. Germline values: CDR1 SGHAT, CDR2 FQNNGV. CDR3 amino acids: CASSLSGREPQRGYNEQFF. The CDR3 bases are TGTGCCAGCAGCCTCTCGGGGAGGGAACCCCAGCGGGGTTACAATGAGCAGTTCTTC.

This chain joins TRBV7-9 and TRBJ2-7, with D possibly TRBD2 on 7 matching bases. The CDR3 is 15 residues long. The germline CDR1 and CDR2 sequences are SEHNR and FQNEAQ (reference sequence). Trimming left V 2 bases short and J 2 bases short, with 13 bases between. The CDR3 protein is CASSLYGGGPYEQYF. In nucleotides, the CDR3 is TGTGCCAGCAGCTTATATGGGGGGGGGCCCTACGAGCAGTACTTC. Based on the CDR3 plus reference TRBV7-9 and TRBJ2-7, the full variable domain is DTGVSQNPRHKITKRGQNVTFRCDPISEHNRLYWYRQTLGQGPEFLTYFQNEAQLEKSRLLSDRFSAERPKGSFSTLEIQRTEQGDSAMYLCASSLYGGGPYEQYFGPGTRLTVT.

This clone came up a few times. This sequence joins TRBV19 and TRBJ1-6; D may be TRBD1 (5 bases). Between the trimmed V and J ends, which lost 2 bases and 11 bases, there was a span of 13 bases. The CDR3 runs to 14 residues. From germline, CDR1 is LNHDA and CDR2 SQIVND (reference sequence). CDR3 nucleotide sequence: TGTGCCAGTAGTATAAGGGCAGGGAGGCCACCCCTCCACTTT. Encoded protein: CASSIRAGRPPLHF.

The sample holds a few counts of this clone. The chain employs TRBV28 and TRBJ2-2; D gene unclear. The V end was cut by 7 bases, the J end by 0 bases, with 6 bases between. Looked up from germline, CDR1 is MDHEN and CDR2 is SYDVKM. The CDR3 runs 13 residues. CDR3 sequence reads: CASMTPNTGELFF. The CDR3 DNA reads TGTGCCAGCATGACTCCGAACACCGGGGAGCTGTTTTTT.

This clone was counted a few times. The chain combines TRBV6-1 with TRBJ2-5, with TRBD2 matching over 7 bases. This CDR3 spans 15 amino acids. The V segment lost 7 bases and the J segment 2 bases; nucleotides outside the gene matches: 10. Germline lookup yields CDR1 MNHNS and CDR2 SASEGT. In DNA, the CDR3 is TGTGCCAGCATGATGGCTAGCGGAACACAAGAGACCCAGTACTTC. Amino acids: CASMMASGTQETQYF.

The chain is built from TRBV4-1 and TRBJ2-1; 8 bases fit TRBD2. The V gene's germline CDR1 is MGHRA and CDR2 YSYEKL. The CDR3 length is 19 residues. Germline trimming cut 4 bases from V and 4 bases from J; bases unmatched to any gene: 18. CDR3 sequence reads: CASSPIKTSGRGVYNEQFF. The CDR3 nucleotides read TGCGCCAGCAGCCCAATTAAAACAAGCGGGAGAGGGGTTTACAATGAGCAGTTCTTC.

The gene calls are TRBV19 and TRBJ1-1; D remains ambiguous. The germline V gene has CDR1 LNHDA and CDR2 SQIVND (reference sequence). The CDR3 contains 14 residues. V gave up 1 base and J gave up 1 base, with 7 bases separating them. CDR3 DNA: TGTGCCAGTAGTATAGGTCCAGGGAACACTGAAGCTTTCTTT. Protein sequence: CASSIGPGNTEAFF.

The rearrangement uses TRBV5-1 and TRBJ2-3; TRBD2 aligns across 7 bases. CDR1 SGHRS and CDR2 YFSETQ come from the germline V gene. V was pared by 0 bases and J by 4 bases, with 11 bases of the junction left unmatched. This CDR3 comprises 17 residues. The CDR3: CASSLGLALKGSDTQYF. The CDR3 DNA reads TGCGCCAGCAGCTTGGGACTAGCACTTAAGGGGTCAGATACGCAGTATTTT.

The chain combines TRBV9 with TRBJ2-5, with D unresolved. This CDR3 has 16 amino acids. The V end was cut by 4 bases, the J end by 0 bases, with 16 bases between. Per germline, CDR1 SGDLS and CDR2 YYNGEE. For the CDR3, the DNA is TGTGCCAGCAGCAATTCCGAGGTGCGGTACCAAGAGACCCAGTACTTC. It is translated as CASSNSEVRYQETQYF. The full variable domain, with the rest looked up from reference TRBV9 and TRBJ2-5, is DSGVTQTPKHLITATGQRVTLRCSPRSGDLSVYWYQQSLDQGLQFLIQYYNGEERAKGNILERFSAQQFPDLHSELNLSSLELGDSALYFCASSNSEVRYQETQYFGPGTRLLVL.

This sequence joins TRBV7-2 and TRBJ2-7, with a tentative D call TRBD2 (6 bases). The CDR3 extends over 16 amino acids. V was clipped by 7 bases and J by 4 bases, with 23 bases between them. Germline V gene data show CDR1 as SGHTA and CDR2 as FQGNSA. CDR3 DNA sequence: TGTGCCAGCACCCGAGAGGGAGCGGGTTCCTCATACGAGCAGTACTTC. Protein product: CASTREGAGSSYEQYF. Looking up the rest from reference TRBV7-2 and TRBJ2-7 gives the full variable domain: GAGVSQSPSNKVTEKGKDVELRCDPISGHTALYWYRQSLGQGLEFLIYFQGNSAPDKSGLPSDRFSAERTGGSVSTLTIQRTQQEDSAVYLCASTREGAGSSYEQYFGPGTRLTVT.

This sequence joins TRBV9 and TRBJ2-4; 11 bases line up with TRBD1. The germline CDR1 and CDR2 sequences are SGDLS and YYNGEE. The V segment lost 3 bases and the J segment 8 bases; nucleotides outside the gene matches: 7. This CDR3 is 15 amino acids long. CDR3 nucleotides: TGTGCCAGCAGCGCCCGGACAGGGGGCGGACACATTCAGTACTTC. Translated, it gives CASSARTGGGHIQYF.

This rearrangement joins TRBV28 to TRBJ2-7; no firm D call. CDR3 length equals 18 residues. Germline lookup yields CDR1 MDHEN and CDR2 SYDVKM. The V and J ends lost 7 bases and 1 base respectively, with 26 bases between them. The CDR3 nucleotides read TGTGCCAGCACTACTAAAGTTTCGGGTAGGATAGTTTCCTACGAGCAGTACTTC. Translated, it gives CASTTKVSGRIVSYEQYF.

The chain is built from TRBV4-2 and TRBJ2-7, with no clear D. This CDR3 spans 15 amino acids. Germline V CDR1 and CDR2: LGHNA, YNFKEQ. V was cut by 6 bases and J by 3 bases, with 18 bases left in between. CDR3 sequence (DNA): TGTGCCAGCAGTACCTATGGCCAACAGTTCTACGAGCAGTACTTC. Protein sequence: CASSTYGQQFYEQYF.

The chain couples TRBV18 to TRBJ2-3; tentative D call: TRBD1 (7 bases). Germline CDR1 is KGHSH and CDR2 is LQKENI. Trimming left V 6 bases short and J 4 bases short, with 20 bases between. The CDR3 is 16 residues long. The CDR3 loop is CASSGGQAVQADTQYF. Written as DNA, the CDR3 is TGTGCCAGCTCGGGAGGACAGGCGGTTCAGGCAGATACGCAGTATTTT.

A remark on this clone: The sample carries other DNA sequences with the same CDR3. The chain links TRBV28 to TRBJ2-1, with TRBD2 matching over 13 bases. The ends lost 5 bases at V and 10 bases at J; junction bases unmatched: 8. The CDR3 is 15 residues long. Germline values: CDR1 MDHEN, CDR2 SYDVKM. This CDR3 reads CASSLKTSGRREQFF. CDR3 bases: TGTGCCAGCAGTCTAAAGACTAGCGGGAGGAGGGAGCAGTTCTTC.

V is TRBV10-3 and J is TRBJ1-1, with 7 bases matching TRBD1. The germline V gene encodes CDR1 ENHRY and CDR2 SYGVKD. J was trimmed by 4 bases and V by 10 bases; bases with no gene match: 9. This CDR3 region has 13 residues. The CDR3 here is CATRQGTGTEAFF. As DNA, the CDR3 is TGTGCCACCCGACAGGGAACGGGCACTGAAGCTTTCTTT.

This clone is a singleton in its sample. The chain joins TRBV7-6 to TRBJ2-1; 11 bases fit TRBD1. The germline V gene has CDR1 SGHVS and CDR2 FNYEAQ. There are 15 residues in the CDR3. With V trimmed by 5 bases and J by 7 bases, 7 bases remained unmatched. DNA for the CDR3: TGTGCCAGCAGCCACGGGACAGGGGGAATTAATGAGCAGTTCTTC. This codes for CASSHGTGGINEQFF.

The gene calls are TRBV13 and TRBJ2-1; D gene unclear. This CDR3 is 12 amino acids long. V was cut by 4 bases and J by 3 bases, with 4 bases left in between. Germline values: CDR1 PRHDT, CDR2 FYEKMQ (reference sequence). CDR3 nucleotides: TGTGCCAGCAGCTCCTACTACAATGAGCAGTTCTTC. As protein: CASSSYYNEQFF.

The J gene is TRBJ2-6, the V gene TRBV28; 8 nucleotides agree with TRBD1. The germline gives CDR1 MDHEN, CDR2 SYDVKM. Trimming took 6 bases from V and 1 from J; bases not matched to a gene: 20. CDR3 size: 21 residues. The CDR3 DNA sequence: TGTGCCAGCAGCCCCCATCCGGGGACAGGACTTGTGTCTTCTGGGGCCAACGTCCTGACTTTC. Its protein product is CASSPHPGTGLVSSGANVLTF.

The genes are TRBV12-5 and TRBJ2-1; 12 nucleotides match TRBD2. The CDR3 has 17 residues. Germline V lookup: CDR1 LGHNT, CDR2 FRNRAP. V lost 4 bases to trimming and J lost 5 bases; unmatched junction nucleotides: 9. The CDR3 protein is CASGSGVLAGGNNEQFF. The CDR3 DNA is TGTGCTAGTGGTTCCGGGGTACTAGCGGGAGGAAACAATGAGCAGTTCTTC.

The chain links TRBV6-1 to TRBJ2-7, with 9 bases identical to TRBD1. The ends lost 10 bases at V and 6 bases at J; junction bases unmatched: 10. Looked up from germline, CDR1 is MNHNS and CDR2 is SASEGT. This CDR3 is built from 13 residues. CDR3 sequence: CATTRGQGPEQYF. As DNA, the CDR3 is TGTGCCACCACCCGGGGACAGGGCCCCGAGCAGTACTTC.

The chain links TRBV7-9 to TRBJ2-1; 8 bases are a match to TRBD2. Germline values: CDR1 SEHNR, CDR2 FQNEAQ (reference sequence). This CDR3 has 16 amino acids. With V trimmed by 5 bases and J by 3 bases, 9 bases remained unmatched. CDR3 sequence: CASSRETSAFYNEQFF. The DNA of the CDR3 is TGTGCCAGCAGCCGCGAGACTAGCGCCTTCTACAATGAGCAGTTCTTC.

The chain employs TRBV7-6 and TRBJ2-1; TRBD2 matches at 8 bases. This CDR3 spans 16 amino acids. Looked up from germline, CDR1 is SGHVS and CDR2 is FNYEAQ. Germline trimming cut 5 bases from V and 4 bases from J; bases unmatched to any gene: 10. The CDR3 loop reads CASSNRQAGAYNEQFF. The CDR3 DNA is TGTGCCAGCAGCAATAGACAAGCGGGAGCGTACAATGAGCAGTTCTTC.

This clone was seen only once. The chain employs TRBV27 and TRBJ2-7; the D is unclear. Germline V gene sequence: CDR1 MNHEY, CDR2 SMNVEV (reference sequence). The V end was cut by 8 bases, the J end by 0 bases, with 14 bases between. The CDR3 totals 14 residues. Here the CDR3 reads CASGWWPRSYEQYF. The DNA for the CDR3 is TGTGCCAGCGGTTGGTGGCCCCGCTCCTACGAGCAGTACTTC.